These 22 T cell receptor beta chains were sequenced from one sample in a study of blood T cells in healthy people across ages. Combining a sample-barcoded 5' primer with a J-beta primer mix, a second PCR ran for about 6 to 11 cycles. TCRdb reprocessed the 5' RACE reads via MiXCR and lists one record per CDR3 protein. Here the sample spans more than 1,400,000 distinct CDR3 sequences, approximately 42% being singletons. Sequences were obtained from blood. These receptors originate from a woman aged 18-35 years in good health.

The chain combines TRBV3-1 with TRBJ2-4; no clear D. The J call may not be correct, given that the DNA end is closer to TRBJ2-7. This CDR3 has 13 amino acids. Per the germline V gene, CDR1 is LGHDT and CDR2 is YNNKEL (reference sequence). The CDR3 loop is CASSRTGPFEQYF. CDR3 bases: TGTGCCAGCAGCCGGACGGGTCCCTTCGAGCAGTACTTC.

This clonotype turned up a few times. The chain carries TRBV12-3 or TRBV12-4 and TRBJ2-7; maybe TRBD2 (5 bases). V gave up 7 bases and J gave up 3 bases, with 13 bases separating them. The CDR3 sequence is 13 residues long. CDR3 DNA sequence: TGTGCCAGCACCATCCGCGGGTTCTACGAGCAGTACTTC. This sequence encodes CASTIRGFYEQYF.

This clonotype was counted a few times. This sequence joins TRBV30 and TRBJ1-1; D not resolved. Germline V gene lookup returns CDR1 GTSNPN and CDR2 SVGIG (reference sequence). V dropped 5 bases and J dropped 3 bases, with 10 bases sitting between them. This CDR3 comprises 12 residues. The CDR3 DNA reads as TGTGCCTGGGGGAGTACCTACACTGAAGCTTTCTTT. Its protein product is CAWGSTYTEAFF.

Remarks on this clonotype: Relative to the germline gene, one junction end is altered; a read error may explain this. The chain combines TRBV7-2 with TRBJ2-1; 8 nucleotides agree with TRBD2. CDR3 length: 15 residues. From germline, CDR1 is SGHTA and CDR2 FQGNSA. The CDR3 reads CASGLAGPLYNEQFF. In DNA, the CDR3 is TGTGCCAGCGGCTTAGCGGGACCCCTCTACAATGAGCAGTTCTTC.

The chain is built from TRBV7-3 and TRBJ2-1; 9 bases fit TRBD1. CDR3 length: 15 amino acids. CDR1 and CDR2 from the germline V gene are SGHTA and FQGTGA. The V and J ends lost 4 bases and 5 bases, in that order; junction bases with no gene match: 6. CDR3 residues: CASSSPGQGDNEQFF. The CDR3 nucleotides read TGTGCCAGCAGCTCACCGGGACAGGGCGACAATGAGCAGTTCTTC.

The chain is built from TRBV20-1 and TRBJ1-1; D perhaps matches TRBD1 (5 bases). The germline CDR1 and CDR2 sequences are DFQATT and SNEGSKA (reference sequence). The CDR3 length is 14 residues. V was cut by 0 bases and J by 0 bases, with 8 bases left in between. CDR3 loop: CSARDRQMNTEAFF. In DNA form, the CDR3 reads TGCAGTGCTAGAGACCGACAGATGAACACTGAAGCTTTCTTT.

Regarding this clonotype: The junction does not match germline at one end; this may be a read error. This chain connects TRBV7-7 to TRBJ2-1; possibly TRBD1 or TRBD2 for D (6 bases each). CDR1 and CDR2 (germline): SSHAT, FNYEAQ (reference sequence). The CDR3 length is 17 residues. This CDR3 reads CASSLGGQALGYNEQFF. CDR3 nucleotide sequence: TGTGCTAGCAGCTTAGGGGGGCAGGCCTTAGGGTACAATGAGCAGTTCTTC.

The chain carries TRBV6-5 and TRBJ1-2; D remains unclear. V dropped 2 bases and J dropped 7 bases, with 11 bases sitting between them. The CDR3 totals 13 residues. Germline lookup yields CDR1 MNHEY and CDR2 SVGAGI. CDR3 region: CASSYRGKGGYTF. CDR3 bases: TGTGCCAGCAGTTACCGGGGAAAGGGTGGCTACACCTTC.

With respect to this clonotype: The junction differs from germline at one of its ends, possibly a read error. The rearrangement joins TRBV6-5 to TRBJ2-7; D is uncertain. The V gene's germline CDR1 is MNHEY and CDR2 SVGAGI. The CDR3 length is 15 residues. Here the CDR3 reads CASSHSPRNYYEQYF. CDR3 coding DNA: TGTGCCAGCAGTCACTCCCCCAGGAACTACTACGAGCAGTACTTC.

On this clonotype: Compared with germline, one end of the junction differs, possibly owing to a read error. CDR3 DNA sequence: TGTGCCACCAGCAGACAGGGTGATAAATCACCCCTCCACTTT. Protein sequence: CATSRQGDKSPLHF. The chain carries TRBV15 and TRBJ1-6, with a tentative D call TRBD1 (5 bases). CDR3 length: 14 amino acids. Germline V lookup: CDR1 LNHNV, CDR2 YYDKDF (reference sequence).

The V gene is TRBV6-1, the J gene TRBJ1-5; tentatively, D is TRBD1 (5 bases). Germline values: CDR1 MNHNS, CDR2 SASEGT. There are 14 residues in the CDR3. Between the trimmed V and J ends, which lost 7 bases and 4 bases, there was a span of 14 bases. The CDR3 loop reads CASIEGVGNQPQHF. The DNA of the CDR3 is TGTGCCAGCATAGAAGGGGTCGGGAATCAGCCCCAGCATTTT.

The chain employs TRBV28 and TRBJ2-7; TRBD1 agrees at 9 bases. Trimming at V came to 3 bases and at J to 2 bases, leaving 8 bases not matched to a gene. The CDR3 is 16 amino acids. Germline values: CDR1 MDHEN, CDR2 SYDVKM. CDR3 loop: CASSFSMTGGAYEQYF. The CDR3 DNA reads as TGTGCCAGCAGTTTTTCCATGACAGGGGGGGCCTACGAGCAGTACTTC.

The CDR3 reads CASRTQGGSNQPQHF. The CDR3 nucleotides are TGTGCCAGCAGGACCCAGGGGGGCAGCAATCAGCCCCAGCATTTT. The chain joins TRBV2 to TRBJ1-5; 7 nucleotides align to TRBD1. The length of the CDR3 is 15 residues. CDR1 is SNHLY and CDR2 is FYNNEI in the germline V gene. V dropped 6 bases and J dropped 1; count of bases not matched to a gene: 6.

The rearrangement joins TRBV4-1 to TRBJ2-1; D ambiguous. Trimming cost V 4 bases and J 10 bases, with 14 bases left between them. CDR1 is MGHRA, CDR2 YSYEKL, per germline. CDR3 length equals 13 residues. CDR3 nucleotide sequence: TGCGCCAGCAGCCCCCTAATATGGCGAGAGCAGTTCTTC. This translates into CASSPLIWREQFF.

V and J are TRBV27 and TRBJ1-5; 7 nucleotides match TRBD1. Germline-derived CDR1 and CDR2 are MNHEY and SMNVEV (reference sequence). This CDR3 spans 13 amino acids. Germline trimming cut 7 bases from V and 5 bases from J; bases unmatched to any gene: 5. This chain's CDR3 is CASISGGYQPQHF. CDR3 nucleotides: TGTGCCAGCATTTCAGGGGGGTATCAGCCCCAGCATTTT.

This chain links TRBV9 with TRBJ2-4; D is ambiguous. Germline V gene sequence: CDR1 SGDLS, CDR2 YYNGEE. CDR3 length equals 13 residues. V shed 0 bases and J shed 8 bases, with 9 bases lying between them. This CDR3 reads CASSVADRDIQYF. In nucleotides, the CDR3 is TGTGCCAGCAGCGTAGCGGACCGAGACATTCAGTACTTC.

This chain joins TRBV9 and TRBJ2-3; tentative D call: TRBD2 (5 bases). The CDR3 is made up of 15 amino acids. Germline CDR1 SGDLS, CDR2 YYNGEE. V was pared by 4 bases and J by 5 bases, with 17 bases between. CDR3 region: CASSPLPGMKDTQYF. CDR3 nucleotide sequence: TGTGCCAGCAGCCCCCTCCCGGGGATGAAAGATACGCAGTATTTT.

The J gene is TRBJ2-7, the V gene TRBV14; D is undetermined. Looked up from germline, CDR1 is SGHDN and CDR2 is FVKESK. Trimming stripped 0 bases from V and 3 bases from J, with 12 bases between. The CDR3 is 15 amino acids. The CDR3 protein is CASSQDQRRSYEQYF. The CDR3 DNA is TGTGCCAGCAGCCAAGATCAGAGACGGAGCTACGAGCAGTACTTC.

This clonotype turned up a few times. The V gene is TRBV20-1, the J gene TRBJ2-5; 7 positions match TRBD2. The DNA matches TRBJ2-4 better at its end, which makes the J call doubtful. Germline V gives CDR1 DFQATT, CDR2 SNEGSKA (reference sequence). The CDR3 contains 15 residues. The CDR3 here is CSARVGEGPSNIQYF. CDR3 sequence (DNA): TGCAGTGCTAGAGTGGGGGAGGGCCCTTCAAACATTCAGTACTTC.

This clonotype has a count of ten or more. CDR3 sequence (DNA): TGTGCCAGCAGGACGACAGGGGAGGCTGGGGCCAACGTCCTGACTTTC. It is translated as CASRTTGEAGANVLTF. This chain joins TRBV12-3 or TRBV12-4 and TRBJ2-6; 8 positions match TRBD1. This CDR3 has 16 residues. The V gene end was trimmed by 6 bases and the J gene end by 2 bases; junction bases not matched to a gene: 6.

This clonotype was counted only a few times. The chain carries TRBV28 and TRBJ1-1; 9 bases line up with TRBD1. The CDR3 has 16 amino acids. The trim removed 3 bases at V and 2 bases at J, leaving 7 bases unmatched. Germline CDR1 MDHEN, CDR2 SYDVKM. CDR3 loop: CASSFRTGDLNTEAFF. The CDR3 DNA reads TGTGCCAGCAGTTTTCGGACAGGGGATTTAAACACTGAAGCTTTCTTT.

The chain links TRBV20-1 to TRBJ2-1, with D perhaps TRBD2 (6 bases). The CDR3 is 15 residues long. The V end lost 5 bases, the J end lost 4 bases, and 18 bases lay between the germline ends. Germline lookup yields CDR1 DFQATT and CDR2 SNEGSKA (reference sequence). CDR3 DNA: TGCAGTGCTGGGGACCCCGGGGGAAGATACAATGAGCAGTTCTTC. This sequence encodes CSAGDPGGRYNEQFF.